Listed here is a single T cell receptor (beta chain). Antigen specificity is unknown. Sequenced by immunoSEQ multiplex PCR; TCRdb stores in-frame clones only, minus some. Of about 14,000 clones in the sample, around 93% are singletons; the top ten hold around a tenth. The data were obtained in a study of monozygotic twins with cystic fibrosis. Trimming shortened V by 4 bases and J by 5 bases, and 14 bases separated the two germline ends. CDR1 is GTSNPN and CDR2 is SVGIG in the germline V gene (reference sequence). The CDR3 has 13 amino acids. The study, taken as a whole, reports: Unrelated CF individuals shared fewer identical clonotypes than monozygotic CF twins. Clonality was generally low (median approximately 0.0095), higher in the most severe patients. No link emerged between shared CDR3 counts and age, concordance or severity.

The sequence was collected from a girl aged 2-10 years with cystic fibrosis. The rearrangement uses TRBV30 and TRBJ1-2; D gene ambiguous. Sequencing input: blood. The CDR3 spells CAWMAAHFYGYTF. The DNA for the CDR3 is TGTGCCTGGATGGCCGCTCATTTTTATGGCTACACCTTC. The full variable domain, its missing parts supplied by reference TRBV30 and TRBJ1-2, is SQTIHQWPATLVQPVGSPLSLECTVEGTSNPNLYWYRQAAGRGLQLLFYSVGIGQISSEVPQNLSASRPQDRQFILSSKKLLLSDSGFYLCAWMAAHFYGYTFGSGTRLTVV.